This note documents a single TCR beta chain sequence. Its antigen is unknown. The input lacks base qualities; no much larger clone sits a single base away. This entry comes from a study of graft-versus-host responses after intestinal transplantation (TCRdb year 2021). As for the study more broadly: The transplants that recipients got were multivisceral, liver-intestinal, or isolated intestinal. To identify alloreactive clones, pre-transplant mixed lymphocyte reaction products were sequenced and compared with unstimulated pre-transplant donor and recipient T cells. A peak of at least 4% donor T cells among recipient peripheral blood mononuclear cells was the definition used for donor T cell macrochimerism. Anti-thymocyte globulin induction was given to all recipients, followed by maintenance tacrolimus and steroids for about 3 years. The cohort enrolled about two dozen intestinal transplant recipients, one of whom was a retransplant, and a few patients without pretransplant specimens were excluded. Graft-versus-host and host-versus-graft alloreactive T cell clones were tracked in the graft, circulation and bone marrow after intestinal transplantation using bulk TCR-beta CDR3 sequencing. Rather than going through the commercial service, samples from three later patients were sequenced in-house on an Illumina MiSeq and processed with MiXCR. Results and caveats for the whole study, not just this receptor: High GvH to HvG T cell clonal ratios were observed in the allografts of patients with donor T cell macrochimerism. GvH clones were found in recipient bone marrow, and some of the GvH clones appeared earlier in ileal mucosa or blood, which is consistent with an intestinal mucosal origin. Early after transplant, declines in HvG clones were associated with peak levels of circulating GvH clones. Conclusions were limited by the relatively low number and heterogeneity of intestinal transplant patients.

In the first month after transplant, blood samples were collected up to 4 times, and after that at least monthly when available. The method was the immunoSEQ multiplex PCR assay. For most patients, high-throughput TCR-beta CDR3 sequencing of genomic DNA was performed by Adaptive Biotechnologies. The paper's processing steps were these. Adaptive's ImmunoSEQ software was the source of the TCR sequencing data for fewer than 20 patients, while a few other patients were processed with MiXCR and VDJtools. CDR3 nucleotide sequences shared between donor and recipient were removed because their origin could not be assigned. To count as alloreactive, a clone needed at least 2-fold expansion over unstimulated cells and a minimum CFSE-low frequency of 0.002% (template counts) or 0.001% (read counts). Clones were considered mappable if detected in sequenced pre-transplant spleen, lymph node, or MLR CFSE-low populations of the donor or recipient. The cumulative frequency of alloreactive clones was calculated as a percentage of all sequences, weighted by copy number. The table was pulled from immuneACCESS by TCRdb, which kept in-frame rearrangements only. Such tables lose some clones; where checked, under half of the loss comes from unresolved V genes, and the rest has no known cause. For V, J and clone size, that table is used; D and trimming come from the DNA. A total of 55,000 to 70,000 clones appear in this sample, under 95% of them only once. The top ten clones comprise more than 2.5% of the sample.

The germline V gene provides CDR1 MDHEN and CDR2 SYDVKM. The CDR3, from cysteine to phenylalanine, totals 12 residues. Of the read, only the CDR3 DNA is kept; its 36 bases are in frame from base 1. This clonotype was obtained from a human patient who received an intestinal transplant, so some T cells may come from the graft donor. The material sequenced was PBMCs, taken about 4 months after intestinal transplantation. Recombination joined TRBV28 with TRBJ1-1, with no D gene named confidently. At the DNA level, the sequence is TGTGGACCTCCCTCGATGAACACTGAAGCTTTCTTT. Its translation is CGPPSMNTEAFF.